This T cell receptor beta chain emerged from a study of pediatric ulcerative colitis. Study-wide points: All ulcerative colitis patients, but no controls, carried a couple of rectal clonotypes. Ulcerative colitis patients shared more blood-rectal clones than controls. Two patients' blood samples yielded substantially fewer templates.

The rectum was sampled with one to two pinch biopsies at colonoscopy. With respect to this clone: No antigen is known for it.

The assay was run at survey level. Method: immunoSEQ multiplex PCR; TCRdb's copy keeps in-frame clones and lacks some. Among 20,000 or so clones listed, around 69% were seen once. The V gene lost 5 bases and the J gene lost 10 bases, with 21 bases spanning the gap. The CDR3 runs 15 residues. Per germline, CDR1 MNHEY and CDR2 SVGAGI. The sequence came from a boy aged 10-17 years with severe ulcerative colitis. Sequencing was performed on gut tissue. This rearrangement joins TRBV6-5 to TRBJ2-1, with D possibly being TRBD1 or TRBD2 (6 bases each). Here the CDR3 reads CASSAPGLGGEEQFF. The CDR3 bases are TGTGCCAGCAGTGCCCCTGGACTGGGGGGCGAGGAGCAGTTCTTC.